Presented here are 26 T cell receptor beta chains from one specimen sequenced in a study of Graves' ophthalmopathy and Graves' hyperthyroidism (dated by TCRdb to 2016 to 2018). For sequencing, an Illumina HiSeq 2000 was employed. For repertoire sequencing, TCR beta CDR3 regions were amplified from RNA transcripts. HTBI primers and the Qiagen OneStep RT-PCR kit were used in a first-round RT-PCR, which was followed by a second-round multiplex PCR, size selection and purification. TCRdb ran its own pipeline on the public reads, namely fastp trimming at Q25 and MiXCR clone calling, and kept in-frame beta chains. Rows with a matching CDR3 protein are joined into one entry that keeps the most common DNA and genes. The sample has 650,000 to 900,000 distinct CDR3 sequences on record, 40% of them singletons. Clones ranked in the top ten supply 44% of the sample. The material sequenced was peripheral blood. The receptors originated from an adult man with Graves' ophthalmopathy.

This clonotype has a handful of counts. V and J are TRBV7-2 and TRBJ2-5; 10 nucleotides agree with TRBD2. The CDR3 spans 17 residues. J was trimmed by 2 bases and V by 5 bases; bases with no gene match: 11. Per the germline V gene, CDR1 is SGHTA and CDR2 is FQGNSA. The CDR3 coding sequence is TGTGCCAGCAGCCCCTCCCCTAGCGGGGGAGGACAAGAGACCCAGTACTTC. This translates into CASSPSPSGGGQETQYF.

This clonotype appeared a few times. The chain joins TRBV7-8 to TRBJ1-6; 9 positions match TRBD1. CDR1 and CDR2 from the germline V gene are SGHVS and FQNEAQ. CDR3 length: 17 residues. Trimming at V came to 6 bases and at J to 6 bases, leaving 12 bases not matched to a gene. Here the CDR3 DNA reads TGTGCCAGCAGAGGACGAACAGGGGGCGCGGGTAATTCACCCCTCCACTTT. Amino acid sequence: CASRGRTGGAGNSPLHF.

Regarding this clonotype: A much more abundant neighbour one base away suggests this may be a read error. The chain uses TRBV7-6 and TRBJ1-1; D gene ambiguous. Per the germline V gene, CDR1 is SGHVS and CDR2 is FNYEAQ. The CDR3 is 15 residues long. In DNA, the CDR3 is TGTGTCAGCAGCTTATTCGGAGGGTGGGACACTGAAGCTTTCTTT. This gives the protein CVSSLFGGWDTEAFF.

As concerns this clonotype: One end of the junction varies from germline; a read error may be responsible. The V gene is TRBV10-3, the J gene TRBJ1-5; D is ambiguous. The CDR3 loop spans 15 amino acids. Germline V gene sequence: CDR1 ENHRY, CDR2 SYGVKD. Written as DNA, the CDR3 is TGTGCCAGCAGTGAAAGGCGACTTAGCAATCAGCCCCAGCATTTT. Its protein product is CASSERRLSNQPQHF.

As DNA, the CDR3 is TGTGCCACCAGTGACCCAGGGGAAAGCAATCAGCCCCAGCATTTT. It encodes CATSDPGESNQPQHF. The V and J genes are TRBV24-1 and TRBJ1-5, with a possible D match to TRBD1 (6 bases). V lost 4 bases to trimming and J lost 1 base, with 10 bases between them. The germline CDR1 and CDR2 sequences are KGHDR and SFDVKD. This CDR3 is built from 15 residues.

This clonotype occurred many times. The J gene is TRBJ1-2, the V gene TRBV29-1, with 7 bases matching TRBD1. Germline V gene lookup returns CDR1 SQVTM and CDR2 ANQGSEA. Trimming cost V 4 bases and J 13 bases; bases outside gene matches: 9. This CDR3 is built from 11 residues. The CDR3 sequence is CSVADRALPTF. CDR3 DNA sequence: TGCAGCGTTGCCGACAGGGCCCTGCCCACCTTC.

This clonotype has more than one count but fewer than ten. Germline is not matched at one junction end, which may reflect a read error. The chain has TRBV10-3 and TRBJ2-7, with TRBD1 matching over 7 bases. CDR1 is ENHRY, CDR2 SYGVKD, per germline. The CDR3 has 19 amino acids. The CDR3 region is CASSLPMRGEGARAYEQYF. The CDR3 DNA follows: TGTGCCAGCAGTCTCCCGATGAGGGGTGAGGGGGCAAGGGCCTACGAGCAGTACTTC.

The rearrangement links TRBV5-8 to TRBJ2-7; 7 positions agree with TRBD1. Germline CDR1 SGHTS, CDR2 YDEGEE. V trimming: 4 bases; J trimming: 2 bases; junction bases outside the gene matches: 9. The CDR3 has 15 amino acids. The CDR3 region is CASSPRQGLAYEQYF. CDR3 coding DNA: TGTGCCAGCAGCCCGAGACAGGGTCTCGCCTACGAGCAGTACTTC.

The J gene is TRBJ2-7, the V gene TRBV11-2; 9 bases align to TRBD2. Judging by the DNA end, TRBJ2-1 fits better; the J call may be wrong. This CDR3 comprises 15 residues. From germline, CDR1 is SGHAT and CDR2 FQNNGV. CDR3 region: CASSEPSGGWDEQFF. The CDR3 DNA sequence: TGTGCCAGCAGCGAACCGAGCGGGGGGTGGGATGAGCAGTTCTTC.

This clonotype was picked up many times. This chain links TRBV10-3 with TRBJ1-4; D may be TRBD1 (6 bases). This CDR3 contains 14 residues. Germline loops: CDR1 ENHRY, CDR2 SYGVKD. The ends were cut back, 3 bases at V and 4 bases at J, with 9 bases in the middle. The DNA of the CDR3 is TGTGCCATCAGTGACGGACAGCTTAATGAAAAACTGTTTTTT. It translates to CAISDGQLNEKLFF.

This clonotype turned up a few times. The chain carries TRBV11-2 and TRBJ1-1, with 7 nucleotides matching TRBD1. V shed 6 bases and J 1 base; nucleotides not matched to a gene: 8. CDR3 size: 15 residues. CDR1 is SGHAT, CDR2 FQNNGV, per germline. CDR3 DNA sequence: TGTGCCAGCAGGCCCATCGGGACAGAGAACACTGAAGCTTTCTTT. It codes for CASRPIGTENTEAFF.

This clonotype has at least ten counts. The chain joins TRBV7-9 to TRBJ1-2; 8 bases are a match to TRBD1. J was trimmed by 4 bases and V by 1 base; bases with no gene match: 5. CDR1 is SEHNR and CDR2 is FQNEAQ in the germline V gene (reference sequence). The CDR3 runs to 15 residues. The CDR3 DNA reads as TGTGCCAGCAGCTTAGTGGGGACAGGACTCTATGGCTACACCTTC. Residues: CASSLVGTGLYGYTF.

The chain carries TRBV5-4 and TRBJ1-2, with a possible D match to TRBD1 (6 bases). The CDR3 contains 15 residues. Trimming pared 0 bases from V and 3 bases from J, leaving 12 bases between. Germline V gene lookup returns CDR1 SGHNT and CDR2 YYREEE (reference sequence). CDR3 region: CASSLEQGGDYGYTF. The CDR3 DNA sequence: TGTGCCAGCAGCTTGGAACAGGGTGGGGACTATGGCTACACCTTC.

Comment on this clonotype: Relative to the germline gene, one junction end is altered; a read error may explain this. The J gene is TRBJ1-2, the V gene TRBV7-8; 9 nucleotides align to TRBD1. The CDR3 consists of 17 residues. Germline CDR1 reads SGHVS; CDR2 reads FQNEAQ. CDR3 in DNA: TGCGCCAGCAGCCAAGGACAGGGGAACCTGAATTACTATGGCTACACCTTC. Translating it yields CASSQGQGNLNYYGYTF.

In this sample, this clonotype turned up a few times. This chain uses TRBV6-5 with TRBJ2-7, with 9 bases aligning to TRBD2. Germline V gene sequence: CDR1 MNHEY, CDR2 SVGAGI. CDR3 size: 14 residues. V lost 6 bases, J lost 0 bases, and 3 bases stayed unmatched. The CDR3, as DNA: TGTGCCAGCAGAAGACTAGCGGACTCCTACGAGCAGTACTTC. Its translation: CASRRLADSYEQYF.

This clonotype was observed a few times. This rearrangement joins TRBV9 to TRBJ2-5; D uncertain. The CDR3 loop spans 13 amino acids. V was shortened by 4 bases and J by 5 bases, with 12 bases between the two germline ends. Germline assignment: CDR1 SGDLS and CDR2 YYNGEE. CDR3 in amino acids: CASSPQTWETQYF. CDR3 nucleotides: TGTGCCAGCAGCCCCCAGACTTGGGAGACCCAGTACTTC.

This chain joins TRBV20-1 and TRBJ1-1, with TRBD1 matching 7 bases. Germline trimming cut 3 bases from V and 4 bases from J; bases unmatched to any gene: 8. Looked up from germline, CDR1 is DFQATT and CDR2 is SNEGSKA (reference sequence). The CDR3 contains 14 residues. The CDR3 DNA follows: TGCAGTGCTAGGCAGATAGGGGGCGGCACTGAAGCTTTCTTT. Translating gives CSARQIGGGTEAFF.

This clonotype was seen many times. The chain is built from TRBV29-1 and TRBJ2-7; D is undetermined. Germline V gives CDR1 SQVTM, CDR2 ANQGSEA. The CDR3 extends over 11 amino acids. The V end lost 6 bases, the J end lost 5 bases, and 11 bases lay between the germline ends. In DNA form, the CDR3 reads TGCAGCGTCGCCCCGGGCCACGAGCAGTACTTC. Protein: CSVAPGHEQYF.

This clonotype was picked up a small number of times. The J gene is TRBJ1-2, the V gene TRBV27; a possible D gene is TRBD1 (5 bases). Trimming stripped 6 bases from V and 7 bases from J, with 15 bases between. The V gene's germline CDR1 is MNHEY and CDR2 SMNVEV (reference sequence). The CDR3 runs to 13 residues. The CDR3 loop is CASRSGGEFGYTF. In DNA, the CDR3 is TGTGCCAGCAGATCCGGGGGGGAATTTGGCTACACCTTC.

V gene TRBV6-5 combines with J gene TRBJ1-6; D might be TRBD1 (5 bases). Trimming removed 2 bases from V and 9 bases from J, with 20 bases in between. From germline, CDR1 is MNHEY and CDR2 SVGAGI. The CDR3 is 17 residues long. CDR3 nucleotides: TGTGCCAGCAGTTACGGGGCAGGGTCCGTTAGGGGTTCACCCCTCCACTTT. Translation gives CASSYGAGSVRGSPLHF.

V is TRBV6-5 and J is TRBJ1-2, with D hard to call. V lost 5 bases and J lost 0, with 13 bases in between. CDR1 and CDR2 (germline): MNHEY, SVGAGI. The CDR3 contains 15 residues. The CDR3 DNA follows: TGTGCCAGCAGTGAAGAGCCGGGTGCTAACTATGGCTACACCTTC. Translating it yields CASSEEPGANYGYTF.

In its sample, this clonotype was seen once. The CDR3 nucleotides read TGTGCCAGCAGTGACCCGGACAAGGGAAACACCATATATTTT. Amino acid sequence: CASSDPDKGNTIYF. The rearrangement uses TRBV2 and TRBJ1-3; tentatively, D is TRBD1 (5 bases). V lost 3 bases and J lost 4, with 10 bases in between. The CDR3 loop spans 14 amino acids. Per germline, CDR1 SNHLY and CDR2 FYNNEI. The whole variable domain, remainder taken from reference TRBV2 and TRBJ1-3, is EPEVTQTPSHQVTQMGQEVILRCVPISNHLYFYWYRQILGQKVEFLVSFYNNEISEKSEIFDDQFSVERPDGSNFTLKIRSTKLEDSAMYFCASSDPDKGNTIYFGEGSWLTVV.

This clonotype was detected once. The germline gene is not matched at one end of the junction; a read error may be the cause. This sequence joins TRBV2 and TRBJ1-5; 8 bases fit TRBD1. The CDR3 totals 16 residues. Germline loops: CDR1 SNHLY, CDR2 FYNNEI. CDR3: CAVTGGAQVLNRPQHF. The CDR3, as DNA: TGTGCCGTAACAGGGGGGGCGCAAGTTTTAAATCGGCCCCAGCATTTT.

Note on this clonotype: Given the absence of the conserved phenylalanine or tryptophan at the CDR3 end, a read error is likely. The DNA is omitted, as the CDR3 cannot be located on it reliably, and the CDR3 follows TCRdb's listing. This CDR3 is CSVSNSYGQQ. V gene TRBV29-1 combines with J gene TRBJ2-6; no DNA check was done on the table's D call, TRBD1. The CDR3 is 10 amino acids long, termini counted. Germline V gives CDR1 SQVTM, CDR2 ANQGSEA.

V usage is TRBV10-3 and J usage is TRBJ2-2; 11 bases map to TRBD1. In germline, CDR1 is ENHRY, CDR2 SYGVKD. The CDR3 has 13 amino acids. With 6 bases clipped from V and 7 bases from J, the junction kept 1 base outside the gene matches. CDR3 protein: CAIRGQGGGELFF. The CDR3 coding sequence is TGTGCCATCAGGGGACAGGGGGGCGGGGAGCTGTTTTTT.

As to this clonotype: Just one base apart from a much larger clone, this may be a read error. The chain is built from TRBV7-9 and TRBJ2-7, with 9 bases lining up with TRBD1. The CDR3 extends over 15 amino acids. Germline CDR1 is SEHNR and CDR2 is FQNEAQ (reference sequence). The V and J ends lost 2 bases and 2 bases, in that order; junction bases with no gene match: 4. The DNA of the CDR3 is TGTGCCAGCAGCTTACGACAGGGGGTTCCCTACGAGCAGTACTTC. Protein product: CASSLRQGVPYEQYF.